This paragraph covers one TCR beta chain sequence. Its antigen is unknown. CDR3 length: 14 residues. V was pared by 2 bases and J by 6 bases, with 13 bases between. Germline CDR1 MNHNS, CDR2 SASEGT. The PCR employed 60 Vbeta primers together with 13 Jbeta primers. Using immunoSEQ multiplex PCR, the repertoire was profiled, and TCRdb retains in-frame clones only, with some absent. The ten most abundant clones cover less than 1.5% of a sample with tens of thousands of clones. The sample comes from a study of cytomegalovirus exposure and HLA in healthy donors. Study conclusions and caveats: Later on, an analysis found that several of the most significant clusters appeared to be linked to common viral pathogens, which included parvovirus B19. Sequencing likely generated an artifact that appeared as a cluster of highly shared sequence variants. It was reported that TCR beta sequences correctly inferred the HLA-A and HLA-B alleles for most subjects. Cytomegalovirus association was assigned to approximately 160 TCR beta chains.

The gene calls are TRBV6-1 and TRBJ1-1, with TRBD1 as a possible D gene (6 bases). This clonotype was sampled from a woman aged 25 to 39 in good health and CMV-seronegative. Sequencing input: PBMCs. Written as DNA, the CDR3 is TGTGCCAGCAGTGAACTGGGGGCCTCGGCTGAAGCTTTCTTT. This codes for CASSELGASAEAFF.